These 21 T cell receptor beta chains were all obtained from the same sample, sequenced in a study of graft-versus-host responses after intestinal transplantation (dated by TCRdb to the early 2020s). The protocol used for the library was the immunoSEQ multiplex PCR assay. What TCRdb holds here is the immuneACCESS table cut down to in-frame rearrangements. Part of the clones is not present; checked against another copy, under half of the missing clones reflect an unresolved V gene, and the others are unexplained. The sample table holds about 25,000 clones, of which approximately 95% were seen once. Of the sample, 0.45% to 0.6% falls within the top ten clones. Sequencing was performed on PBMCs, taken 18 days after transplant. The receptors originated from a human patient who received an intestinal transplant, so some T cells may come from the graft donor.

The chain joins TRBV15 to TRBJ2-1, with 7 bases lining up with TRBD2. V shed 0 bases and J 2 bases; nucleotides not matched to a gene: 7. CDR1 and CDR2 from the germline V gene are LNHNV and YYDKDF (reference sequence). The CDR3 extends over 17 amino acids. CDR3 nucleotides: TGTGCCACCAGCAGAGAAACCGGGGGGTATCCCTACAATGAGCAGTTCTTC. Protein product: CATSRETGGYPYNEQFF.

CDR3 DNA sequence: TGTGCCAGCAGCAACAGAAACTCCTACGAGCAGTACTTC. As protein: CASSNRNSYEQYF. The J gene is TRBJ2-7, the V gene TRBV6-1; D not resolved. The CDR3 is made up of 13 amino acids. With 6 bases removed from V and 0 bases from J, the gap between germline ends came to 9 bases. CDR1 is MNHNS and CDR2 is SASEGT in the germline V gene.

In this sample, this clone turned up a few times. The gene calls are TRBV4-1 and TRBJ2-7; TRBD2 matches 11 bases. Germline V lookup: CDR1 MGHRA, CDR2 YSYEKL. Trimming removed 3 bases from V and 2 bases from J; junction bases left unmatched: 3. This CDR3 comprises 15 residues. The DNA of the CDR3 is TGCGCCAGCAGCCACCTAGCGGGGGGTACCTACGAGCAGTACTTC. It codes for CASSHLAGGTYEQYF.

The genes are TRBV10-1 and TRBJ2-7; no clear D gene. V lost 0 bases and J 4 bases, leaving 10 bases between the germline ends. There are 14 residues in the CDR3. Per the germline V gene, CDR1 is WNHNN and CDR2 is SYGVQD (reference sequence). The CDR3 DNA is TGCGCCAGCAGTGAGTCGATGGCAGGATACGAGCAGTACTTC. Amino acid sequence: CASSESMAGYEQYF.

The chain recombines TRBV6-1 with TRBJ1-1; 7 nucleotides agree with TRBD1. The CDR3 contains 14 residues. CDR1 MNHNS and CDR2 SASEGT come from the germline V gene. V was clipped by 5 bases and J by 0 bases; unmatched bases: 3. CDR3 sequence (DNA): TGTGCCAGCAGTCGGGGACAGTTGAACACTGAAGCTTTCTTT. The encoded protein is CASSRGQLNTEAFF.

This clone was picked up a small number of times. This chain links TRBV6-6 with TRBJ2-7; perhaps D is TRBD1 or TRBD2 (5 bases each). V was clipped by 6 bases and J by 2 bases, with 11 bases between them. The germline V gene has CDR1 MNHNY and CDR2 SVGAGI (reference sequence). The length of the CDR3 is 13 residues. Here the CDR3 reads CASSRAGTYEQYF. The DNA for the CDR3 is TGTGCCAGCAGCAGGGCCGGGACCTACGAGCAGTACTTC.

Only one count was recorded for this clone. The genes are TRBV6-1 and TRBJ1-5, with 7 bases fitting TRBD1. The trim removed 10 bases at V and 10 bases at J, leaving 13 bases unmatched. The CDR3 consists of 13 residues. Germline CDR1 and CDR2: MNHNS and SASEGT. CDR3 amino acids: CANPGGGESPQHF. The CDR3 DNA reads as TGTGCCAACCCAGGGGGAGGTGAGAGTCCCCAGCATTTT.

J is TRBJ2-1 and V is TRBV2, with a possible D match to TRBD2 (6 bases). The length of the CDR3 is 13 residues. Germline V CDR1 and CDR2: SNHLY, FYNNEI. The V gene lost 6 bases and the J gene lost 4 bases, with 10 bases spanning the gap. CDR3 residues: CASRAGTYNEQFF. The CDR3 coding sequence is TGTGCCAGCAGGGCTGGGACTTACAATGAGCAGTTCTTC.

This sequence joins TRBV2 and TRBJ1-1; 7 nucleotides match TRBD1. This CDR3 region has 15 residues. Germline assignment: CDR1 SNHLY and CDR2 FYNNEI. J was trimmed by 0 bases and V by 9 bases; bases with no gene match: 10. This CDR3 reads CARTGPVPMNTEAFF. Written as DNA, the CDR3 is TGTGCCAGGACAGGGCCCGTCCCTATGAACACTGAAGCTTTCTTT.

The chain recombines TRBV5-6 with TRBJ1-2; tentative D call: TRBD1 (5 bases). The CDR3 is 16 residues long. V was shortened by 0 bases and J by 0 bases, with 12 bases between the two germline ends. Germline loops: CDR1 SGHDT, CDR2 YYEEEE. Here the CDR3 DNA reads TGTGCCAGCAGCTTGGGGATTGGGGGGGCTAACTATGGCTACACCTTC. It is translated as CASSLGIGGANYGYTF.

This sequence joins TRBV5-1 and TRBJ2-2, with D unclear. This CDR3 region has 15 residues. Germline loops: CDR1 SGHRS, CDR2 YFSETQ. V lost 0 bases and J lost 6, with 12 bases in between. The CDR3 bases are TGCGCCAGCAGCTTGGAACCGCACGAGGCCGGGGAGCTGTTTTTT. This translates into CASSLEPHEAGELFF.

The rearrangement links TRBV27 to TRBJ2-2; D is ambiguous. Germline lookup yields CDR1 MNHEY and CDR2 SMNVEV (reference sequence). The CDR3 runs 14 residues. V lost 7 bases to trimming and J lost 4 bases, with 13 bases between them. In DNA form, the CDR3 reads TGTGCCAGCATCCCAGCCGGGCGCACCGGGGAGCTGTTTTTT. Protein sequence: CASIPAGRTGELFF.

The CDR3: CASSSLRVPSSEQYF. The CDR3 bases are TGTGCCAGCAGCTCCCTTCGGGTTCCCTCCAGCGAGCAGTACTTC. The chain links TRBV7-8 to TRBJ2-7; D not resolved. CDR3 length: 15 residues. Trimming pared 4 bases from V and 6 bases from J, leaving 19 bases between. Germline values: CDR1 SGHVS, CDR2 FQNEAQ.

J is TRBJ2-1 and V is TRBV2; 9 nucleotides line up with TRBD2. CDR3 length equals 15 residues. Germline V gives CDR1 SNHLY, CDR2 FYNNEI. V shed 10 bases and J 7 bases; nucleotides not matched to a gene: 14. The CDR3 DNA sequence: TGTGCCACATCTACCGGGGCGGGGGGGCCGAATGAGCAGTTCTTC. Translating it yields CATSTGAGGPNEQFF.

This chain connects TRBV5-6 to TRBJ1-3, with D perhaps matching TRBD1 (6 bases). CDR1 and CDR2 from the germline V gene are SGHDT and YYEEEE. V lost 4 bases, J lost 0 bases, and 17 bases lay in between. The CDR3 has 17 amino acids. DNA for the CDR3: TGTGCCAGCAGCCCTTCGACAGGTTACAACTCTGGAAACACCATATATTTT. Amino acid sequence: CASSPSTGYNSGNTIYF.

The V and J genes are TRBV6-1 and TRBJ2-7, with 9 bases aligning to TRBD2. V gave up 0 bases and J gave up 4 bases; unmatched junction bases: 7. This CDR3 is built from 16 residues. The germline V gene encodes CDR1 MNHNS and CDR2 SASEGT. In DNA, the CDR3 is TGTGCCAGCAGTGAAGCAGGGCGGGGGGGCCGGTACGAGCAGTACTTC. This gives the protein CASSEAGRGGRYEQYF.

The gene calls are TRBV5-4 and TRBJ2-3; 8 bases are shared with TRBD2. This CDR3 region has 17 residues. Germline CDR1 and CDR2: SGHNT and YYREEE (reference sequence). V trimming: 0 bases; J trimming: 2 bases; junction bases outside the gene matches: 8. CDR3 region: CASSLAEAGDYTDTQYF. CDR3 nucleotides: TGTGCCAGCAGCTTGGCCGAAGCGGGGGATTACACAGATACGCAGTATTTT.

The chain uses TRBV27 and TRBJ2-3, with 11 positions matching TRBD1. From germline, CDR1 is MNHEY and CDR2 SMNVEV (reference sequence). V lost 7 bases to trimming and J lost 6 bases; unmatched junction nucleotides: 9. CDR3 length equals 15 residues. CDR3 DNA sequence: TGTGCCAGCAACCCTTTGGGACAGGGGGATGATACGCAGTATTTT. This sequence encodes CASNPLGQGDDTQYF.

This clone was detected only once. The CDR3 DNA is TGTGCCAGCAGTTACAGTACAGGAGACGGCTACACCTTC. This sequence encodes CASSYSTGDGYTF. The chain carries TRBV6-5 and TRBJ1-2; the D gene is possibly TRBD1 (5 bases). Trimming took 2 bases from V and 8 from J, leaving 12 bases between them. The length of the CDR3 is 13 residues. The germline V gene encodes CDR1 MNHEY and CDR2 SVGAGI.

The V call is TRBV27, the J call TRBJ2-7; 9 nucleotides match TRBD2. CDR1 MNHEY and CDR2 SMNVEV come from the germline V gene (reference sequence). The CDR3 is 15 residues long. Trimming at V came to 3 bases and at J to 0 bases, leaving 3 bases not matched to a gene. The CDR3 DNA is TGTGCCAGCAGTTTGGTAGCGGGGGCCTCCTACGAGCAGTACTTC. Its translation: CASSLVAGASYEQYF.

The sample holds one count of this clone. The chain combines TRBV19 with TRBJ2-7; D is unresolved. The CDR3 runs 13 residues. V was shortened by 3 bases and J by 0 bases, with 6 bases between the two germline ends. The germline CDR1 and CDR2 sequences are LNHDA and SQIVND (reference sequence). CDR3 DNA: TGTGCCAGTAGTATTGACAACTCCTACGAGCAGTACTTC. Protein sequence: CASSIDNSYEQYF.